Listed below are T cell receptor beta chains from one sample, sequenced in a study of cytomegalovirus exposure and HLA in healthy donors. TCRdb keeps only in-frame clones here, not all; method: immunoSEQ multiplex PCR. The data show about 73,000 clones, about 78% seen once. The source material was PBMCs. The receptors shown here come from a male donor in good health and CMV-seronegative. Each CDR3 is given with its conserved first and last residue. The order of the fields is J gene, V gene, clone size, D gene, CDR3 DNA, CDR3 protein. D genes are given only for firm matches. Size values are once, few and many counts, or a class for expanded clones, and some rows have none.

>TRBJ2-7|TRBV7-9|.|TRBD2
TGTGCCAGCAGCTTAGGACTAGCGAGGGGGGAGCAGTACTTC
CASSLGLARGEQYF
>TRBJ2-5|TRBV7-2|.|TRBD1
TGTGCCAGCAGCTTAGCGGGACAGAACCAAGAGACCCAGTACTTC
CASSLAGQNQETQYF
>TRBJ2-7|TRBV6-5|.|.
TGTGCCAGCAGTTACGTAGCTAGCCAAGGCTACGAGCAGTACTTC
CASSYVASQGYEQYF
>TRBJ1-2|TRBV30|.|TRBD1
TGTGCCTGGAGTATAACCAGGGGGAGGGGCTACACCTTC
CAWSITRGRGYTF
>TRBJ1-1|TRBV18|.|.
TGTGCCAGCTCACCCGGGAACACTGAAGCTTTCTTT
CASSPGNTEAFF
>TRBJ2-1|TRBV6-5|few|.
TGTGCCAGTCACAGGGGGGGTACTTACAATGAGCAGTTCTTC
CASHRGGTYNEQFF
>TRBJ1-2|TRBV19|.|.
TGTGCCAGTAAAGGGTCAGTGGGCGCAGACTATGGCTACCCCTTC
CASKGSVGADYGYPF
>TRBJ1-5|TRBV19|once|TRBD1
TGTGCCAGTAGAAGAGGACAGGGGATCGGTCAGCCCCAGCATTTT
CASRRGQGIGQPQHF
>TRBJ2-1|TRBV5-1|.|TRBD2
TGCGCCAGCAGCCCAAGACTAGCGGGGGGCGGATACAATGAGCAGTTCTTC
CASSPRLAGGGYNEQFF
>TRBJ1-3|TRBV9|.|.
TGTGCCAGCAGCGTAGGGGGGGGTTCGGGAAACACCATATATTTT
CASSVGGGSGNTIYF
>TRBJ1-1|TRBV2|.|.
TGTGCCAGCACCCGAGTGGGAGGTGAAGCTTTCTTT
CASTRVGGEAFF
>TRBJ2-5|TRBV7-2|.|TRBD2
TGTGCCAGCAGCGGGGGTCGAGCGGGGGTCCAAGAGACCCAGTACTTC
CASSGGRAGVQETQYF
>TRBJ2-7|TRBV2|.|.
TGTGCCAGCAGTGCGAACCTATACGAGCAGTACTTC
CASSANLYEQYF
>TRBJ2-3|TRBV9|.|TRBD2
TGTGCCAGCAGCGTAGAAGGGACTAGCGGGGCCTCAAGCACAGATACGCAGTATTTT
CASSVEGTSGASSTDTQYF
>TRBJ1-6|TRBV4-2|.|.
TGTGCCAGCAGCCAAGCGCCGGAGGGTTCACCCCTCCACTTT
CASSQAPEGSPLHF
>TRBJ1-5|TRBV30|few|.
TGTGCCTGGAGTGTACGCAGGGAAAGTCAGCCCCAGCATTTT
CAWSVRRESQPQHF
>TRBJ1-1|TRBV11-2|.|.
TGTGCCAGCAGTTCTACTTCACAGGGGAACACTGAAGCTTTCTTT
CASSSTSQGNTEAFF
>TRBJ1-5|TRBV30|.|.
TGTGCCTGGAGTGTAATACTGGGGAGGCCCCAGCATTTT
CAWSVILGRPQHF
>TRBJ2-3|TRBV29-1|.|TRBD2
TGCAGCGTTGAAGGGGGGTTAGAGCGGGAGGCTTTTGGGGATACGCAGTATTTT
CSVEGGLEREAFGDTQYF
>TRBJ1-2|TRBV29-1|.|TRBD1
TGCAGCGTTGAACAGGGGGAGTGGGGCTACACCTTC
CSVEQGEWGYTF
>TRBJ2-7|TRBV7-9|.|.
TGTTCCAGCAGCTTATTTCCCTCCGGGGAGCAGTACTTC
CSSSLFPSGEQYF
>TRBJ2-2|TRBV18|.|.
TGTGCCAGCTCACTTGGCCAAACAGGCACCGGGGAGCTGTTTTTT
CASSLGQTGTGELFF
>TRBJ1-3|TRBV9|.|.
TGTGCCAGCAGCGAACTCTCTGGAAACACCATATATTTT
CASSELSGNTIYF
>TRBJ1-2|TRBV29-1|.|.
TGCAGCGCTGCAAAGGGTGGGGACTATGGCTACCCCTTC
CSAAKGGDYGYPF
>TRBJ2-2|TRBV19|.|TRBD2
TGTGCCAGTACCGACCCCATGGGGATGGCGGGAGGGCCCGGGGAGCTGTTTTTT
CASTDPMGMAGGPGELFF
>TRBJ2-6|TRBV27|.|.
TGTGCCAGCAGTTTCGGGGGCTCTGGGGCCAACGTCCTGACTTTC
CASSFGGSGANVLTF
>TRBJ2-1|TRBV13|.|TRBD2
TGTGCCAGCAGTTCTGGACTAGCGGGGAAAACCTACAATGAGCAGTTCTTC
CASSSGLAGKTYNEQFF
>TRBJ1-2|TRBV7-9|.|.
TGTGCCAGCAGTCCAAAGCCCGGACAGAACTATGGCTACACCTTC
CASSPKPGQNYGYTF
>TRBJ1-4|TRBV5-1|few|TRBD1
TGCGCCAGCAGCCGGACAGGCGGTAATGAAAAACTGTTTTTT
CASSRTGGNEKLFF